This T cell receptor (beta chain) comes out of a study of regulatory T cells in long-lasting Graves disease. About the research overall: For a period under 3 months, newly diagnosed Graves' patients had taken antithyroid drugs.

Specified time point: newly diagnosed GD, antithyroid drugs for less than 3 months. From RNA extracted from PBMCs, the TCR library was made. Those enrolled as patients came out of an endocrinology department in Xi'an, China. To make TCR beta libraries, researchers used iRepertoire HTBI primers and Arm-PCR of CDR3 regions. In TCRdb, the multiplex PCR reads were re-called with MiXCR into one record per CDR3 protein. The sample yields under 800,000 distinct CDR3 sequences, approximately 15% seen once. This CDR3 region has 19 residues. Trimming shortened V by 2 bases and J by 0 bases, and 20 bases separated the two germline ends. Germline V CDR1 and CDR2: MGHRA, YSYEKL. Another study also made use of these data, one on T cells in Graves' hyperthyroidism and ophthalmopathy.

This chain uses TRBV4-1 with TRBJ1-5; no clear D. This receptor was identified in a woman younger than 45 with Graves disease. Sequences were derived from peripheral blood mononuclear cells (PBMCs), sampled at new diagnosis, from a patient treated with antithyroid drugs. The CDR3 region is CASSQSVRGASNSNQPQHF. The CDR3 nucleotides read TGCGCCAGCAGCCAAAGCGTTAGAGGTGCTTCAAATAGCAATCAGCCCCAGCATTTT.